This T cell receptor (beta chain) was profiled in a study of OX40 agonist ivuxolimab in advanced cancers. Systemic immunosuppression or a history of autoimmune disease excluded patients. Blood samples were obtained at baseline, cycle 4 day 1, and cycle 7 day 1. Study results and caveats: The authors also found low normalized T-cell clonal expansion in some nonresponders.

Turning to this clone: The antigen remains unidentified.

CDR3 length equals 16 residues. V dropped 5 bases and J dropped 2; count of bases not matched to a gene: 4. From germline, CDR1 is LNHNV and CDR2 YYDKDF (reference sequence). This table comes from immunoSEQ multiplex PCR, and its TCRdb copy is limited to in-frame clones, with some not included. The table shows roughly 23,000 clones, with just under 85% occurring only once. The clonotype originates from an adult with an advanced solid tumor such as melanoma, head and neck, liver or kidney cancer. The sample in question was CD4+ or CD8+ T cells sorted from blood, obtained in a trial of the OX40 agonist ivuxolimab. The chain has TRBV15 and TRBJ2-2; 11 nucleotides match TRBD2. CDR3 in DNA: TGTGCCACCAGCCCCACTAGCGGGGGAAACACCGGGGAGCTGTTTTTT. It yields the protein CATSPTSGGNTGELFF.